This T cell receptor (beta chain) was sequenced during a study of long-term antiretroviral therapy in people with HIV. Run at survey level, the immunoSEQ assay was version v3.0. Method: immunoSEQ multiplex PCR; TCRdb's copy keeps in-frame clones and lacks some. The sample carries 33,000 or so clones, around 97% recorded once. V was cut by 5 bases and J by 1 base, with 20 bases left in between. This CDR3 comprises 17 residues. Germline CDR1 MNHEY, CDR2 SMNVEV (reference sequence). V usage is TRBV27 and J usage is TRBJ1-1; D uncertain. Specimen: unsorted PBMCs, collected 7.6 years after starting antiretroviral therapy. This clonotype was obtained from a man under 40 with HIV. The CDR3 DNA sequence: TGTGCCAGCAGTATTCAGGACCTCCTAGTTGAGAACACTGAAGCTTTCTTT. Translation gives CASSIQDLLVENTEAFF.